These 6 T cell receptor beta chains were all obtained from the same sample, sequenced in a study of response to subunit inactivated influenza vaccine. One entry per CDR3 protein results from TCRdb running MiXCR on the RT-PCR reads. The table includes roughly 620,000 distinct CDR3 sequences, around 10% detected once. The sample also formed part of further work on T cells expressing NK-cell markers. That work adds: The cDNA for TCR beta came from 5'RACE template switching with UMIs.

The sample consisted of PBMCs from blood, taken on the day of vaccination. All receptors derive from a man aged 50 or older who received an inactivated influenza vaccine.

This clonotype has a count of ten or more. As DNA, the CDR3 is TGTGCCAGCAGCTTAGCGGGGCGCACAGATACGCAGTATTTT. Encoded protein: CASSLAGRTDTQYF. V and J are TRBV7-2 and TRBJ2-3; TRBD1 might be the D (5 bases). The V gene's germline CDR1 is SGHTA and CDR2 FQGNSA. This CDR3 has 14 amino acids. Trimming removed 0 bases from V and 1 base from J, with 5 bases in between.

The chain carries TRBV6-5 and TRBJ2-5; TRBD2 matches at 11 bases. V shed 8 bases and J 5 bases; nucleotides not matched to a gene: 7. This CDR3 is 14 amino acids long. CDR1 and CDR2 from the germline V gene are MNHEY and SVGAGI. The CDR3: CASGLLAGVETQYF. The DNA of the CDR3 is TGTGCCAGCGGATTACTAGCGGGAGTGGAGACCCAGTACTTC.

The CDR3 bases are TGTGCCAGCAGTTTATTAGCGGGAGGGCCAGCATCGAGAGAGCAGTACTTC. Its protein product is CASSLLAGGPASREQYF. The chain recombines TRBV12-3 or TRBV12-4 with TRBJ2-7; 11 nucleotides match TRBD2. CDR3 length equals 17 residues. V was clipped by 2 bases and J by 7 bases; unmatched bases: 13.

This clonotype was found many times. The chain uses TRBV5-1 and TRBJ2-3; D gene uncertain. Germline V CDR1 and CDR2: SGHRS, YFSETQ. The CDR3 contains 13 residues. Trimming removed 4 bases from V and 0 bases from J, with 6 bases in between. CDR3 bases: TGCGCCAGCAGCGCTGCTAGCACAGATACGCAGTATTTT. Residues: CASSAASTDTQYF. The entire variable domain, with the rest obtained from reference TRBV5-1 and TRBJ2-3, is as follows: KAGVTQTPRYLIKTRGQQVTLSCSPISGHRSVSWYQQTPGQGLQFLFEYFSETQRNKGNFPGRFSGRQFSNSRSEMNVSTLELGDSALYLCASSAASTDTQYFGPGTRLTVL.

The V gene is TRBV5-1, the J gene TRBJ2-7, with 9 bases aligning to TRBD2. There are 14 residues in the CDR3. The germline V gene encodes CDR1 SGHRS and CDR2 YFSETQ. V was clipped by 4 bases and J by 4 bases; unmatched bases: 6. For the CDR3, the DNA is TGCGCCAGCAGCCCCCCTAGCGGGATGTACGAGCAGTACTTC. It codes for CASSPPSGMYEQYF.

This clonotype was observed a handful of times. J is TRBJ2-3 and V is TRBV24-1; D not certain. Germline values: CDR1 KGHDR, CDR2 SFDVKD. V lost 4 bases and J lost 2, with 21 bases in between. This CDR3 has 18 residues. The CDR3 protein is CATSEGGLRRFYTDTQYF. The CDR3 nucleotides are TGTGCCACCAGTGAAGGTGGCCTCCGGCGCTTTTACACAGATACGCAGTATTTT.